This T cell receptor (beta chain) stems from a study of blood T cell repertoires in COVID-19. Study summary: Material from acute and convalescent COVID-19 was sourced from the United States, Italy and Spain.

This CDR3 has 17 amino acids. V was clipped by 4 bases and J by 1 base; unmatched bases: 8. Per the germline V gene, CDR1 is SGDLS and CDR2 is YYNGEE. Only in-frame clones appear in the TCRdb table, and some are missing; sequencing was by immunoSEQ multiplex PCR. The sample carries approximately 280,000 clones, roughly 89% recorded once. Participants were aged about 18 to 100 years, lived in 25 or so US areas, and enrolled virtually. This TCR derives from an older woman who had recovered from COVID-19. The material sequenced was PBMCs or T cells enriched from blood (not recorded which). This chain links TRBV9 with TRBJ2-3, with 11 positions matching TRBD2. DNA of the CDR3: TGTGCCAGCAGCACCCTACTAGCGGGAGTTGGCACAGATACGCAGTATTTT. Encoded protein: CASSTLLAGVGTDTQYF. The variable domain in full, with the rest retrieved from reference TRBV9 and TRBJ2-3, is DSGVTQTPKHLITATGQRVTLRCSPRSGDLSVYWYQQSLDQGLQFLIQYYNGEERAKGNILERFSAQQFPDLHSELNLSSLELGDSALYFCASSTLLAGVGTDTQYFGPGTRLTVL.